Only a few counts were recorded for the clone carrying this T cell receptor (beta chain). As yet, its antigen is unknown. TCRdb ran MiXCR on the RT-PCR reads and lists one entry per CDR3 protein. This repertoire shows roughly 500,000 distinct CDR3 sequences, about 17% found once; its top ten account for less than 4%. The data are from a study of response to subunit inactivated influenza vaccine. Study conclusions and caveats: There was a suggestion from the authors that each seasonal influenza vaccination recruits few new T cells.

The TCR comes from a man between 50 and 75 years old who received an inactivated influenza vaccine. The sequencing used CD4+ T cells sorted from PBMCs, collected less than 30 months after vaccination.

CDR3 loop: CASSVTGTQETQYF. The CDR3 DNA reads TGCGCCAGCAGCGTGACAGGGACCCAAGAGACCCAGTACTTC. The gene calls are TRBV5-1 and TRBJ2-5; 7 nucleotides align to TRBD1. The CDR3 is made up of 14 amino acids. The V gene's germline CDR1 is SGHRS and CDR2 YFSETQ. Trimming removed 4 bases from V and 1 base from J; junction bases left unmatched: 4.